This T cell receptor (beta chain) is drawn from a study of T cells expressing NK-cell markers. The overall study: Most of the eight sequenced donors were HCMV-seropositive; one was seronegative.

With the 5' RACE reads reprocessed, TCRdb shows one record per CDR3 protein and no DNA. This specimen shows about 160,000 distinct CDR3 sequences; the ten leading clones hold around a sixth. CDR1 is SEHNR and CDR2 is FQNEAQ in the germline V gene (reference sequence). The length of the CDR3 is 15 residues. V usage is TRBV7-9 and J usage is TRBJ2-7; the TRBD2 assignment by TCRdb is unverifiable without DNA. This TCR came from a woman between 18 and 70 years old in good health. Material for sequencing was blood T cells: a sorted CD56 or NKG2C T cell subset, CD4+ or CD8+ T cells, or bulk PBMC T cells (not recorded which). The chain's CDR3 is CASSPGTSLDYEQYF.